This record looks at one T cell receptor (beta chain) sequence and its context. Antigen: not known. The data are from a study of siplizumab effects on memory and regulatory T cells. General study results and limits: Siplizumab significantly lowered the alloreactive sequences that could be traced to unstimulated CD4+ memory cells.

Germline V CDR1 and CDR2: LNHDA, SQIVND (reference sequence). The J segment lost 1 base and the V segment lost 5 bases, leaving 15 bases of the junction unmatched. This CDR3 comprises 20 residues. Method: immunoSEQ multiplex PCR; TCRdb's copy keeps in-frame clones and lacks some. Here the sample spans fewer than 110,000 clones, about 93% being singletons. The sequenced material came from non-Treg CD4+ T cells sorted from blood. This clonotype was sampled from a human donor in good health. V gene TRBV19 combines with J gene TRBJ2-6; 9 nucleotides align to TRBD1. CDR3 sequence: CASSSTPGQGSASGANVLTF. The CDR3 DNA is TGTGCCAGTAGTTCGACACCGGGACAGGGATCGGCATCTGGGGCCAACGTCCTGACTTTC. The full variable domain, completed using reference TRBV19 and TRBJ2-6, is DGGITQSPKYLFRKEGQNVTLSCEQNLNHDAMYWYRQDPGQGLRLIYYSQIVNDFQKGDIAEGYSVSREKKESFPLTVTSAQKNPTAFYLCASSSTPGQGSASGANVLTFGAGSRLTVL.